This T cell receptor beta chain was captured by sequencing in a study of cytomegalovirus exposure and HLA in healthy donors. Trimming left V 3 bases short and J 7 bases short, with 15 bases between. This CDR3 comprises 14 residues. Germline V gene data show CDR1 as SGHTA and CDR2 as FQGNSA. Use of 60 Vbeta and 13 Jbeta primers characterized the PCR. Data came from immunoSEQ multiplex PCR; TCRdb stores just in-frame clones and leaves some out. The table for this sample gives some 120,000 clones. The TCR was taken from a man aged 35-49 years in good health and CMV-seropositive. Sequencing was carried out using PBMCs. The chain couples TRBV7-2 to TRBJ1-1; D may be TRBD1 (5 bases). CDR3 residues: CASSFDSSYLEAFF. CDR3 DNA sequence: TGTGCCAGCAGCTTTGACAGCTCATACCTTGAAGCTTTCTTT. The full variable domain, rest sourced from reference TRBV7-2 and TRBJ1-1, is GAGVSQSPSNKVTEKGKDVELRCDPISGHTALYWYRQSLGQGLEFLIYFQGNSAPDKSGLPSDRFSAERTGGSVSTLTIQRTQQEDSAVYLCASSFDSSYLEAFFGQGTRLTVV.